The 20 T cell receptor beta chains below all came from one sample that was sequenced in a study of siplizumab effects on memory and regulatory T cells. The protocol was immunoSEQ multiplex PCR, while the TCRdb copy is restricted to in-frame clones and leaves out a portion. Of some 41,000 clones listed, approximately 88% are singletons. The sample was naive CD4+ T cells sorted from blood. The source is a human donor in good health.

The CDR3 protein is CASSVGTGENQPQHF. The DNA of the CDR3 is TGTGCCAGCAGCGTCGGGACAGGGGAGAATCAGCCCCAGCATTTT. The chain couples TRBV9 to TRBJ1-5; 10 bases agree with TRBD1. The V gene's germline CDR1 is SGDLS and CDR2 YYNGEE. The CDR3 extends over 15 amino acids. V was pared by 2 bases and J by 4 bases, with 3 bases of the junction left unmatched.

CDR3 sequence reads: CASSPLGGLNTEAFF. The CDR3 DNA reads TGTGCCAGTAGCCCTCTGGGAGGGCTGAACACTGAAGCTTTCTTT. The chain uses TRBV19 and TRBJ1-1; D is ambiguous. CDR1 is LNHDA and CDR2 is SQIVND in the germline V gene (reference sequence). The CDR3 consists of 15 residues. The ends were cut back, 6 bases at V and 0 bases at J, with 14 bases in the middle.

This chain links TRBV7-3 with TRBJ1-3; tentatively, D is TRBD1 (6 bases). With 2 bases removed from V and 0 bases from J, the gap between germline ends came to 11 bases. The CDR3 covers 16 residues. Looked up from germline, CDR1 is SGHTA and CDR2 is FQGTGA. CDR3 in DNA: TGTGCCAGCAGCTTAGAGGGGGGATTCTCTGGAAACACCATATATTTT. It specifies CASSLEGGFSGNTIYF.

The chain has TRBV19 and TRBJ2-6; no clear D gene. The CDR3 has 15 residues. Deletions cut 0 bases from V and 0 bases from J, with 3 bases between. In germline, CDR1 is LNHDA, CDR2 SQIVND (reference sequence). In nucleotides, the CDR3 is TGTGCCAGTAGTATAGACGTCTCTGGGGCCAACGTCCTGACTTTC. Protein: CASSIDVSGANVLTF.

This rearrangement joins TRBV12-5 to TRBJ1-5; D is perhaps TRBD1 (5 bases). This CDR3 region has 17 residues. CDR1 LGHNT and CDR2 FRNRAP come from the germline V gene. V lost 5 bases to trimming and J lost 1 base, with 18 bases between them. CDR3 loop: CASGIFRDQRSNQPQHF. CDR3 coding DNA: TGTGCTAGTGGTATATTCCGGGACCAGCGAAGCAATCAGCCCCAGCATTTT.

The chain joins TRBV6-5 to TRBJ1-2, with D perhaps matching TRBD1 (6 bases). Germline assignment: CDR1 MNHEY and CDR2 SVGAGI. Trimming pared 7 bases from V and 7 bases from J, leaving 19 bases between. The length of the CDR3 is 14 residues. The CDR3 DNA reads TGTGCCAGCACCCCGGGACAACCTTCCTTTGGCTACACCTTC. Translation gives CASTPGQPSFGYTF.

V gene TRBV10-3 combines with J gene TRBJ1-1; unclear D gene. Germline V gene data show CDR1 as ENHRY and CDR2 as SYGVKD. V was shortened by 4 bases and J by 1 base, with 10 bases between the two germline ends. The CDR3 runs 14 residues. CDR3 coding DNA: TGTGCCATCAGTGGTACAGCCCGGAACACTGAAGCTTTCTTT. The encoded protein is CAISGTARNTEAFF.

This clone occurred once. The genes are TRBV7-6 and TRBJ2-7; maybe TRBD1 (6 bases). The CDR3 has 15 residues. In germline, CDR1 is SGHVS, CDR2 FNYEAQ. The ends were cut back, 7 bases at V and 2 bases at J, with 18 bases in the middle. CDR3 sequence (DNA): TGTGCCAGCAAAAGGGGGAGCGGCCGTACCTACGAGCAGTACTTC. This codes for CASKRGSGRTYEQYF.

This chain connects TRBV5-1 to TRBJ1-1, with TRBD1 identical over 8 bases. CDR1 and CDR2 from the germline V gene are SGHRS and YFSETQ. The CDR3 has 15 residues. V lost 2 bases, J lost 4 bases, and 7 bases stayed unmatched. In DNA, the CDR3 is TGCGCCAGCAGCTTCCTTAATACAGGGGGCACTGAAGCTTTCTTT. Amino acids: CASSFLNTGGTEAFF.

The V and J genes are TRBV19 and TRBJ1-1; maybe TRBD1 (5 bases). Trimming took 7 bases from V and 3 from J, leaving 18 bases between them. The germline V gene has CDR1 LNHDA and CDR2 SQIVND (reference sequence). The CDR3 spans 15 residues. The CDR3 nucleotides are TGTGCCAGTATGATTGGGACTTTAATCCACACTGAAGCTTTCTTT. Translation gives CASMIGTLIHTEAFF.

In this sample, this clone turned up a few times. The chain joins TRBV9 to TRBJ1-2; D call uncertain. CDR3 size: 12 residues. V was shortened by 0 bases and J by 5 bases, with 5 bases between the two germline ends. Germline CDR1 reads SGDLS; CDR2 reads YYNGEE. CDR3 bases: TGTGCCAGCAGCGTAGTAGGGTATGGCTACACCTTC. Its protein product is CASSVVGYGYTF. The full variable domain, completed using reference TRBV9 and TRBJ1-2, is DSGVTQTPKHLITATGQRVTLRCSPRSGDLSVYWYQQSLDQGLQFLIQYYNGEERAKGNILERFSAQQFPDLHSELNLSSLELGDSALYFCASSVVGYGYTFGSGTRLTVV.

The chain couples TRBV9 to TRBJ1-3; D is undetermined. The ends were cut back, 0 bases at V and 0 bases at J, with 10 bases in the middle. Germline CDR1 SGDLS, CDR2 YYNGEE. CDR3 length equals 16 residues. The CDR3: CASSVATGFSGNTIYF. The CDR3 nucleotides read TGTGCCAGCAGCGTAGCTACGGGGTTCTCTGGAAACACCATATATTTT.

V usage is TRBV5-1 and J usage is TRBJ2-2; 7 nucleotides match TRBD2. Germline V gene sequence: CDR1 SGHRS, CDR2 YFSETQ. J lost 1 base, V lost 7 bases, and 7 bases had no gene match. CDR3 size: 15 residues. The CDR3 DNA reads TGCGCCAGCTCCCTACCGGGAGGGAACACCGGGGAGCTGTTTTTT. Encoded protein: CASSLPGGNTGELFF.

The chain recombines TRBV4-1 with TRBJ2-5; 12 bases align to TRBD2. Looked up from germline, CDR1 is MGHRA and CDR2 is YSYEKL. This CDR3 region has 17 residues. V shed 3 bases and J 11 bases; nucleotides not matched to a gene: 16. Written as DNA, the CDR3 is TGCGCCAGCAGCCAGGATCATACTAGCGGGAGGAGCAGAGAGCAGTACTTC. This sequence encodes CASSQDHTSGRSREQYF.

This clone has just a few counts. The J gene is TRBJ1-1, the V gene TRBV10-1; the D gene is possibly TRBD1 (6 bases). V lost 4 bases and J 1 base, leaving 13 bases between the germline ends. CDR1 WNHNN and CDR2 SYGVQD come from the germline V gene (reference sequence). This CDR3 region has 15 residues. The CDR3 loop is CASSGGGIGNTEAFF. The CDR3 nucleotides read TGCGCCAGCAGTGGAGGGGGAATCGGGAACACTGAAGCTTTCTTT.

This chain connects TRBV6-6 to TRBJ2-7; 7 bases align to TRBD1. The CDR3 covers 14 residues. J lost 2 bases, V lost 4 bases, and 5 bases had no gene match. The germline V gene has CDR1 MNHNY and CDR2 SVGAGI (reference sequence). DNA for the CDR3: TGTGCCAGCAGTTTCCAGGGACAGACCTACGAGCAGTACTTC. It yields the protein CASSFQGQTYEQYF.

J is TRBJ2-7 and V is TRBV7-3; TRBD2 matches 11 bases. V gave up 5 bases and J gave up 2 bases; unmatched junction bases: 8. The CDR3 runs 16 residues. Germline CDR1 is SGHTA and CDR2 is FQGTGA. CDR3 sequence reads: CASSLTGTSGAYEQYF. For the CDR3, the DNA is TGTGCCAGCAGCCTTACCGGGACTAGCGGAGCCTACGAGCAGTACTTC. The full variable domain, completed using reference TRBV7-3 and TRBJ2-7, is GAGVSQTPSNKVTEKGKYVELRCDPISGHTALYWYRQSLGQGPEFLIYFQGTGAADDSGLPNDRFFAVRPEGSVSTLKIQRTERGDSAVYLCASSLTGTSGAYEQYFGPGTRLTVT.

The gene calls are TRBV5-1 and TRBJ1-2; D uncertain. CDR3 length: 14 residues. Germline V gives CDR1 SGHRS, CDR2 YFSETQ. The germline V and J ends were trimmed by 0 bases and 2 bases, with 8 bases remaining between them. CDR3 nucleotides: TGCGCCAGCAGCTTGGCCGCGGTCAACTATGGCTACACCTTC. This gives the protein CASSLAAVNYGYTF.

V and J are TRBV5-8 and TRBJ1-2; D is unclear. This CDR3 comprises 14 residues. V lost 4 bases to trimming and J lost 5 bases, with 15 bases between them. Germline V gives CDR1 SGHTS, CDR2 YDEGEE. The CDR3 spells CASSRTPGMYGYTF. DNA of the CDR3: TGTGCCAGCAGCCGGACGCCCGGAATGTATGGCTACACCTTC.

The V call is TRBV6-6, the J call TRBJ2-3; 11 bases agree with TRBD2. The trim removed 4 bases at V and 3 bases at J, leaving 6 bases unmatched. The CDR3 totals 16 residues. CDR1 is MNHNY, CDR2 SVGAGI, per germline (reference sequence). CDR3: CASSSTSGGSTDTQYF. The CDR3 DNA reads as TGTGCCAGCAGTTCCACTAGCGGGGGATCGACAGATACGCAGTATTTT.